This T cell receptor (beta chain) was identified during a study of blood T cell repertoires in COVID-19. Overall study context: Whether acute or convalescent, the COVID-19 samples came from the United States, Italy and Spain. Sources were T cells, B-cell-depleted T cells, or PBMCs; the material itself was cDNA or gDNA.

The CDR3 sequence is 16 residues long. V lost 4 bases to trimming and J lost 1 base; unmatched junction nucleotides: 9. In germline, CDR1 is MDHEN, CDR2 SYDVKM. In the original workflow: Quantification of nucleated cells was approximated via reference gene primer amplification. Profiled with immunoSEQ multiplex PCR; TCRdb holds only in-frame clones, not every one. V and J calls and clone size are those listed in that table; D and trimming were worked out from the DNA. The table shows more than 250,000 clones, with over 75% occurring only once. The source is a man in his forties or fifties with active or convalescent COVID-19. V usage is TRBV28 and J usage is TRBJ2-7; 8 bases map to TRBD1. Sequencing was performed on peripheral blood. CDR3: CASSSNRGFKSYEQYF. The CDR3 coding sequence is TGTGCCAGCAGTTCGAACAGGGGGTTTAAGTCCTACGAGCAGTACTTC.